Reported below is one T cell receptor (beta chain). A J-beta primer mix and a sample-barcoded 5' primer were used in a second PCR of about 7 to 12 cycles. Each cDNA was tagged by a template-switch adaptor containing 12 random nucleotides. TCRdb re-analysed the 5' RACE reads in MiXCR, keeping a single row per CDR3 protein. The data contain 2 million or so distinct CDR3 sequences, 49% of them singletons. Each donor had roughly 10 milliliters of peripheral blood drawn. At least 7 million PBMCs were isolated per sample. This sample is part of a study of blood T cells in healthy people across ages. The sequencing input was blood. This sequence was found in a woman in her thirties or forties in good health.

The CDR3 sequence is CASSYRPGTHYTDTQYF. CDR3 bases: TGTGCCAGCAGTTACCGGCCCGGGACACATTACACAGATACGCAGTATTTT. The V call is TRBV6-2 or TRBV6-3, the J call TRBJ2-3, with a possible D match to TRBD1 (6 bases). The CDR3 consists of 17 residues. The germline V gene encodes CDR1 MNHEY and CDR2 SVGEGT. Deletions cut 2 bases from V and 2 bases from J, with 17 bases between.